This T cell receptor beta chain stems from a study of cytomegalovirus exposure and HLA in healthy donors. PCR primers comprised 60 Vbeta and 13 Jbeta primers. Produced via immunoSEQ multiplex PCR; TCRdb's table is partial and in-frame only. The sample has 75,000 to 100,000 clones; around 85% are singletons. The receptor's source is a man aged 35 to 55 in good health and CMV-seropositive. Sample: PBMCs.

CDR3 sequence reads: CAISGEGTPQHF. The CDR3 nucleotides read TGTGCCATCAGTGGGGAGGGGACGCCCCAGCATTTT. The chain recombines TRBV10-3 with TRBJ1-5; D perhaps matches TRBD1 (5 bases). The V and J ends lost 4 bases and 9 bases respectively, with 10 bases between them. The CDR3 sequence is 12 residues long. Germline V gene sequence: CDR1 ENHRY, CDR2 SYGVKD.